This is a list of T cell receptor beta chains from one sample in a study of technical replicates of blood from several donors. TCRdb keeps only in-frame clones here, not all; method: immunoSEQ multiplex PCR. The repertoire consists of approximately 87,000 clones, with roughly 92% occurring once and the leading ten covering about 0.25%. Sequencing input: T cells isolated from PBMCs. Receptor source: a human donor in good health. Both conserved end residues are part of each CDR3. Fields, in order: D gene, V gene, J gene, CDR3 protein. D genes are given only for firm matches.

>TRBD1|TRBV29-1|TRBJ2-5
CSVDFAGTGVETQYF
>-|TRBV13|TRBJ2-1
CASSLGGTFYNEQFF
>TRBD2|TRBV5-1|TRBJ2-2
CASSFSLAENTGELFF
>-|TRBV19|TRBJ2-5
CASSQTSQETQYF
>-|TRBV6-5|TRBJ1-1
CASNPYSGVGTEAFF
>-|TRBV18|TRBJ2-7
CASSPWGGVSYEQYF
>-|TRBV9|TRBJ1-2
CASGPNQGNNGYTF
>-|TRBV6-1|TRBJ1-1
CASSEQGFHTEAFF
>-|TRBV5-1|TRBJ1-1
CASSFREMNTEAFF
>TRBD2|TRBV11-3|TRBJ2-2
CASSQWGGNTGELFF